The TCR beta chain described here comes from a study of CD8+CD57+ T cells in acquired aplastic anemia. Germline-derived CDR1 and CDR2 are SGHTA and FQGNSA. V lost 4 bases to trimming and J lost 7 bases; unmatched junction nucleotides: 11. CDR3 size: 17 residues. CDR3 and TCR beta VDJ profiling relied on genomic DNA as the template. One entry per CDR3 protein results from TCRdb running MiXCR on the reads. This sample yields 300,000 or so distinct CDR3 sequences, of which 55% to 65% are seen a single time; roughly 8% belongs to the top ten. The sample consisted of sorted CD4+, CD8+, or CD8+CD57+ T cells (not recorded which) from PBMCs. The chain couples TRBV7-2 to TRBJ1-6; TRBD1 matches 9 bases. The sequence was collected from a human donor with severe aplastic anemia or a healthy control (not recorded which). The CDR3 spells CASSSLGTGIRNSPLHF. CDR3 nucleotides: TGTGCCAGCAGCTCCCTGGGGACAGGGATTCGGAATTCACCCCTCCACTTT.